This T cell receptor beta chain is drawn from a study of shared clonotypes between healthy human individuals. Study results and caveats: The generation probabilities recorded for non-shared clonotypes fell below those of clonotypes shared by all four donors. Naive CD4 clonotypes were shared across a handful of donors at about 5.2%.

Comments on this clone: Its antigen remains unknown. Other DNA sequences in this specimen translate into the identical CDR3.

Per sorted-subset replicate PCR, input was about 180 ng DNA, representing 30,000 or so T cell genomes. Sequencing used immunoSEQ multiplex PCR; TCRdb keeps in-frame clones, though not all of them. This table holds about 2.1 million clones, around 93% found once. V was clipped by 5 bases and J by 2 bases, with 9 bases between them. Germline CDR1 and CDR2: SQVTM and ANQGSEA. The CDR3 has 12 residues. Naive-designated CD8 cells lacked CD45RO, were positively enriched for CCR7, and omitted terminally differentiated effector memory CD45RA+ cells. Among the donors, all were Caucasian adults who lived in Nashville, Tennessee.

The chain recombines TRBV29-1 with TRBJ1-1, with no clear D. Material: naive CD8+ T cells from PBMCs. The TCR comes from a man aged 18-30 years in good health. Some clones in this sample may be carry-over from other donors' samples. The CDR3 DNA follows: TGCAGCGTTCCCGACCCTAACACTGAAGCTTTCTTT. Translating gives CSVPDPNTEAFF.